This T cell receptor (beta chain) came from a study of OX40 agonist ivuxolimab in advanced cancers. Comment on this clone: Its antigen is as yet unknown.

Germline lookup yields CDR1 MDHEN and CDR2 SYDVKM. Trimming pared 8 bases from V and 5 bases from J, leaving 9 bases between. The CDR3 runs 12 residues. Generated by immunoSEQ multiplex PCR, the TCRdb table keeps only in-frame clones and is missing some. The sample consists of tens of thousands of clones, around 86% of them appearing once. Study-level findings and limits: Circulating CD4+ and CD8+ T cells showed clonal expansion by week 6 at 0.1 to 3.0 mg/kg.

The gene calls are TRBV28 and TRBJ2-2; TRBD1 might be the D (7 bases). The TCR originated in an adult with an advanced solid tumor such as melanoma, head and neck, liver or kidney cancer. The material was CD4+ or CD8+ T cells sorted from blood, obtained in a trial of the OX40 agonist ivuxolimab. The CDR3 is CASSGGTGELFF. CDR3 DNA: TGTGCCAGCTCAGGGGGGACCGGGGAGCTGTTTTTT. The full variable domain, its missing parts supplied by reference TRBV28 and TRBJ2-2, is DVKVTQSSRYLVKRTGEKVFLECVQDMDHENMFWYRQDPGLGLRLIYFSYDVKMKEKGDIPEGYSVSREKKERFSLILESASTNQTSMYLCASSGGTGELFFGEGSRLTVL.